These 24 T cell receptor beta chains came from one sample sequenced in a study of shared clonotypes between healthy human individuals (dated by TCRdb to the early 2020s). CD8 naive samples were CD45RO-negative cells positively selected for CCR7, giving a CD45RA+CCR7+ population that excluded TemRA cells. The method behind the library was the immunoSEQ multiplex PCR assay. The clones in this table, taken by TCRdb from immuneACCESS, are in-frame only. Not every clone is retained; where verified, under half of the shortfall comes from an unresolved V gene, and the cause of the rest is unknown. In this sample the table shows 600,000 or so clones, roughly 95% of which occur a single time. In total, the top ten clones hold about 0.11% of the sample. Sequenced sample: naive CD8+ T cells sorted from blood. The sample's cell subset or site label, in plain terms: CD45RA+CCR7+. Receptors originate from a woman under 40 in good health.

Remarks on this clone: Other DNA sequences from this sample encode an identical CDR3 as well. The CDR3 DNA is TGTGCCAGCAGTTACGGCAGAAACACCGGGGAGCTGTTTTTT. Its translation is CASSYGRNTGELFF. This chain uses TRBV6-5 with TRBJ2-2, with D uncertain. The CDR3 extends over 14 amino acids. The germline gives CDR1 MNHEY, CDR2 SVGAGI. V was pared by 2 bases and J by 2 bases, with 6 bases between.

This clone was picked up one time. V and J are TRBV27 and TRBJ2-1, with TRBD1 matching 9 bases. CDR1 is MNHEY and CDR2 is SMNVEV in the germline V gene (reference sequence). This CDR3 has 12 amino acids. Trimming at V came to 7 bases and at J to 6 bases, leaving 1 base not matched to a gene. The CDR3 loop reads CASKTGGNEQFF. CDR3 DNA sequence: TGTGCCAGCAAGACAGGGGGCAATGAGCAGTTCTTC.

The rearrangement joins TRBV5-6 to TRBJ2-5; TRBD2 matches 7 bases. The CDR3 extends over 14 amino acids. Trimming at V came to 0 bases and at J to 3 bases, leaving 2 bases not matched to a gene. Germline V gene lookup returns CDR1 SGHDT and CDR2 YYEEEE. CDR3 nucleotides: TGTGCCAGCAGCTTGGCCGCGGGAGAAGAGACCCAGTACTTC. Amino acid sequence: CASSLAAGEETQYF. The full variable domain, with the rest looked up from reference TRBV5-6 and TRBJ2-5, is DAGVTQSPTHLIKTRGQQVTLRCSPKSGHDTVSWYQQALGQGPQFIFQYYEEEERQRGNFPDRFSGHQFPNYSSELNVNALLLGDSALYLCASSLAAGEETQYFGPGTRLLVL.

J is TRBJ2-4 and V is TRBV14, with a weak D call TRBD2 (6 bases). The ends were cut back, 3 bases at V and 8 bases at J, with 8 bases in the middle. Germline loops: CDR1 SGHDN, CDR2 FVKESK. The CDR3 sequence is 12 residues long. The CDR3 is CASSHPGDIQYF. Written as DNA, the CDR3 is TGTGCCAGCAGCCATCCGGGGGACATTCAGTACTTC. Full variable domain (missing parts from reference TRBV14 and TRBJ2-4): EAGVTQFPSHSVIEKGQTVTLRCDPISGHDNLYWYRRVMGKEIKFLLHFVKESKQDESGMPNNRFLAERTGGTYSTLKVQPAELEDSGVYFCASSHPGDIQYFGAGTRLSVL.

The gene calls are TRBV27 and TRBJ2-7, with D uncertain. CDR3 length: 13 amino acids. Per germline, CDR1 MNHEY and CDR2 SMNVEV (reference sequence). V was cut by 7 bases and J by 2 bases, with 12 bases left in between. CDR3 nucleotides: TGTGCCAGCATTGATTACAGTACCTACGAGCAGTACTTC. Translating it yields CASIDYSTYEQYF.

This clone appeared once. V is TRBV28 and J is TRBJ2-1, with 11 bases aligning to TRBD2. The CDR3 sequence is 20 residues long. Germline V lookup: CDR1 MDHEN, CDR2 SYDVKM. V shed 5 bases and J 0 bases; nucleotides not matched to a gene: 15. This chain's CDR3 is CASSRYGLAGPRSSYNEQFF. In nucleotides, the CDR3 is TGTGCCAGCAGTAGGTACGGACTAGCGGGCCCAAGGAGCTCCTACAATGAGCAGTTCTTC.

The rearrangement uses TRBV2 and TRBJ2-6; the match to TRBD2 covers 11 bases. With 7 bases clipped from V and 1 base from J, the junction kept 6 bases outside the gene matches. CDR3 length equals 17 residues. Per the germline V gene, CDR1 is SNHLY and CDR2 is FYNNEI. The CDR3 sequence is CASTPGLAGSGANVLTF. CDR3 DNA: TGTGCCAGCACCCCAGGACTAGCGGGTTCTGGGGCCAACGTCCTGACTTTC.

V is TRBV4-2 and J is TRBJ2-5; D is uncertain. TRBJ2-7 explains the end of the DNA better; the J call may be wrong. This CDR3 is built from 17 residues. The germline V gene has CDR1 LGHNA and CDR2 YNFKEQ. The CDR3 DNA reads as TGTGCCAGCAGCCAAGATCGAAACTCGATAATCTCCTACGAGCAGTACTTC. It yields the protein CASSQDRNSIISYEQYF.

Here the CDR3 DNA reads TGTGCCAGCAGTTTATGGGCTAGCGAGAACAATGAGCAGTTCTTC. The encoded protein is CASSLWASENNEQFF. The V and J genes are TRBV27 and TRBJ2-1; a weak D match, TRBD2 (6 bases). The germline V gene has CDR1 MNHEY and CDR2 SMNVEV (reference sequence). The CDR3 spans 15 residues. V lost 1 base and J 5 bases, leaving 12 bases between the germline ends.

The chain combines TRBV4-1 with TRBJ2-7; D tentatively fits TRBD1 or TRBD2 (5 bases each). This CDR3 spans 16 amino acids. Per the germline V gene, CDR1 is MGHRA and CDR2 is YSYEKL. Deletions cut 4 bases from V and 4 bases from J, with 20 bases between. The chain's CDR3 is CASSLNSRGKSYEQYF. The CDR3 DNA follows: TGCGCCAGCAGCCTGAACTCCCGGGGCAAAAGTTACGAGCAGTACTTC.

This rearrangement joins TRBV6-1 to TRBJ2-7; D is perhaps TRBD1 (6 bases). Trimming pared 7 bases from V and 2 bases from J, leaving 15 bases between. This CDR3 region has 14 residues. Germline V gives CDR1 MNHNS, CDR2 SASEGT. The CDR3 DNA follows: TGTGCCAGCAATCCTCGGGACATAACCTACGAGCAGTACTTC. This codes for CASNPRDITYEQYF.

This chain uses TRBV27 with TRBJ2-7; 7 bases agree with TRBD1. The ends lost 4 bases at V and 5 bases at J; junction bases unmatched: 5. The germline gives CDR1 MNHEY, CDR2 SMNVEV (reference sequence). The CDR3 is made up of 13 amino acids. CDR3 in DNA: TGTGCCAGCAGTTCCCAGGGGGTCCACGAGCAGTACTTC. It encodes CASSSQGVHEQYF.

The chain combines TRBV7-9 with TRBJ1-2; a weak D match, TRBD1 (6 bases). Germline V gene data show CDR1 as SEHNR and CDR2 as FQNEAQ (reference sequence). The V end lost 5 bases, the J end lost 3 bases, and 16 bases lay between the germline ends. The CDR3 runs to 15 residues. CDR3 sequence: CASSARQEKYYGYTF. CDR3 bases: TGTGCCAGCAGCGCCCGACAGGAGAAATACTATGGCTACACCTTC.

The chain combines TRBV6-1 with TRBJ1-5, with D maybe TRBD1 (5 bases). CDR1 MNHNS and CDR2 SASEGT come from the germline V gene. The CDR3 runs to 13 residues. Trimming removed 6 bases at V and 8 bases at J, with 14 bases between. The CDR3 spells CASREGSGEPQHF. For the CDR3, the DNA is TGTGCCAGCAGGGAGGGGTCCGGAGAGCCCCAGCATTTT.

The V and J genes are TRBV25-1 and TRBJ1-1; D is unresolved. CDR3 length equals 17 residues. V dropped 1 base and J dropped 5 bases, with 20 bases sitting between them. The germline gives CDR1 MGHDK, CDR2 SYGVNS. CDR3 DNA sequence: TGTGCCAGCAGTGAATTCGGGAGTGGTAATGGTAAGACTGAAGCTTTCTTT. This gives the protein CASSEFGSGNGKTEAFF.

The V gene is TRBV29-1, the J gene TRBJ2-7; 9 bases agree with TRBD2. Germline values: CDR1 SQVTM, CDR2 ANQGSEA. J lost 7 bases, V lost 4 bases, and 2 bases had no gene match. The CDR3 consists of 11 residues. In DNA, the CDR3 is TGCAGCGTTGGGACTAGCGCGGAGCAGTACTTC. Protein product: CSVGTSAEQYF.

The genes are TRBV15 and TRBJ2-5; D gene unclear. Germline V lookup: CDR1 LNHNV, CDR2 YYDKDF (reference sequence). The CDR3 consists of 13 residues. V lost 1 base to trimming and J lost 1 base, with 4 bases between them. The CDR3: CATSRVTQETQYF. The CDR3 nucleotides read TGTGCCACCAGCAGAGTAACCCAAGAGACCCAGTACTTC.

V gene TRBV19 combines with J gene TRBJ1-5; D unresolved. Trimming shortened V by 6 bases and J by 6 bases, and 30 bases separated the two germline ends. Germline V gene data show CDR1 as LNHDA and CDR2 as SQIVND (reference sequence). This CDR3 spans 19 amino acids. The CDR3 DNA is TGTGCCAGTAGAGCTACGGCGGGCGGTGGCGTCCGGTCGTTTCAGCCCCAGCATTTT. Its protein product is CASRATAGGGVRSFQPQHF.

The chain has TRBV27 and TRBJ2-2; D is tentatively TRBD1 or TRBD2 (5 bases each). The germline V gene encodes CDR1 MNHEY and CDR2 SMNVEV (reference sequence). The V end was cut by 5 bases, the J end by 4 bases, with 11 bases between. The CDR3 has 14 residues. CDR3 DNA: TGTGCCAGCAGTCTCGGGACGATCACCGGGGAGCTGTTTTTT. Protein: CASSLGTITGELFF.

V usage is TRBV21-1 and J usage is TRBJ1-1. TRBV21-1 is an annotated pseudogene. The CDR3 consists of 11 residues. The CDR3 region has the DNA TGTGCCAGCAGCAAAAGGCCTGAAGCTTTCTTT. Protein product: CASSKRPEAFF.

The chain is built from TRBV27 and TRBJ2-1, with 7 bases fitting TRBD2. CDR1 MNHEY and CDR2 SMNVEV come from the germline V gene (reference sequence). V was pared by 11 bases and J by 4 bases, with 8 bases of the junction left unmatched. CDR3 length equals 13 residues. The CDR3 nucleotides are TGTGCCGTCGCGGGAGCCCGTTACAATGAGCAGTTCTTC. It is translated as CAVAGARYNEQFF.

The CDR3 loop reads CARSDWDSNQPQHF. CDR3 DNA sequence: TGTGCCAGATCAGACTGGGATAGCAATCAGCCCCAGCATTTT. The chain employs TRBV2 and TRBJ1-5; D uncertain. The V gene lost 9 bases and the J gene lost 0 bases, with 12 bases spanning the gap. This CDR3 region has 14 residues. Germline loops: CDR1 SNHLY, CDR2 FYNNEI. Combining the CDR3 with reference TRBV2 and TRBJ1-5 gives the whole variable domain EPEVTQTPSHQVTQMGQEVILRCVPISNHLYFYWYRQILGQKVEFLVSFYNNEISEKSEIFDDQFSVERPDGSNFTLKIRSTKLEDSAMYFCARSDWDSNQPQHFGDGTRLSIL.

The chain combines TRBV7-9 with TRBJ1-1; weak D call: TRBD1 (5 bases). Germline V lookup: CDR1 SEHNR, CDR2 FQNEAQ (reference sequence). The CDR3 is 15 residues long. V lost 6 bases and J lost 0, with 14 bases in between. The DNA of the CDR3 is TGTGCCAGCAGTCCCTGGCAGGGAATGAACACTGAAGCTTTCTTT. Its protein is CASSPWQGMNTEAFF. Looking up the rest from reference TRBV7-9 and TRBJ1-1 gives the full variable domain: DTGVSQNPRHKITKRGQNVTFRCDPISEHNRLYWYRQTLGQGPEFLTYFQNEAQLEKSRLLSDRFSAERPKGSFSTLEIQRTEQGDSAMYLCASSPWQGMNTEAFFGQGTRLTVV.

V and J are TRBV29-1 and TRBJ1-1; D uncertain. V lost 0 bases and J 4 bases, leaving 9 bases between the germline ends. The CDR3 spans 13 residues. Germline V gives CDR1 SQVTM, CDR2 ANQGSEA. The CDR3 loop reads CSVEDTVGTEAFF. In DNA, the CDR3 is TGCAGCGTTGAAGATACCGTTGGCACTGAAGCTTTCTTT.